This TCR beta chain was obtained from a study of Graves' ophthalmopathy and Graves' hyperthyroidism. This clonotype was seen ten or more times. V was pared by 0 bases and J by 1 base, with 10 bases between. Germline V gene data show CDR1 as DFQATT and CDR2 as SNEGSKA (reference sequence). This CDR3 contains 14 residues. The authors amplified TCR beta CDR3 regions from RNA transcripts. Scientists carried out first-round RT-PCR using HTBI primers and then a second-round multiplex PCR. TCRdb called the multiplex PCR reads again in MiXCR, with one record for every CDR3 protein. The repertoire holds some 390,000 distinct CDR3 sequences, with about 17% as singletons.

The sequenced material came from peripheral blood. The chain recombines TRBV20-1 with TRBJ2-7; D call uncertain. The clonotype was recovered from a woman under 30 with Graves' ophthalmopathy. This CDR3 is CSARDSLRSYEQYF. In DNA form, the CDR3 reads TGCAGTGCTAGAGATTCCCTAAGGTCCTACGAGCAGTACTTC.